This T cell receptor beta chain originates from a study of T cells of healthy individuals. V was cut by 6 bases and J by 5 bases, with 15 bases left in between. There are 14 residues in the CDR3. The germline V gene encodes CDR1 MGHRA and CDR2 YSYEKL. TCRdb reanalysed the 5' RACE reads using MiXCR and keeps one entry per CDR3 protein. In the table there are 35,000 to 45,000 distinct CDR3 sequences, about 4.2% of which are singletons. Only a few counts were recorded for this clonotype. The sequence came from a human donor in good health. The chain has TRBV4-1 and TRBJ2-3; D ambiguous. In nucleotides, the CDR3 is TGCGCCAGCAGACTCACGACCCAGCTAGATACGCAGTATTTT. It codes for CASRLTTQLDTQYF.